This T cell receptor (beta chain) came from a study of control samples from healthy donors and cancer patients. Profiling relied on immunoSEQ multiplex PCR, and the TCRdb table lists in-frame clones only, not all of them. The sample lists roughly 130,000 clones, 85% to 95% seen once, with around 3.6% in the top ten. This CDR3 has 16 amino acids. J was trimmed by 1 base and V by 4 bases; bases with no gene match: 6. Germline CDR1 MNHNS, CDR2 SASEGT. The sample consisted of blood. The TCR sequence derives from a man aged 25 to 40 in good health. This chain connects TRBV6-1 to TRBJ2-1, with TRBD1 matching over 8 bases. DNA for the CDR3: TGTGCCAGCAGTGCCCCAGGGGGCCAGTCCTACAATGAGCAGTTCTTC. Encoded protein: CASSAPGGQSYNEQFF.